These T cell receptor beta chains were read from a single sample in a study of blood T cell repertoires in COVID-19. This table comes from immunoSEQ multiplex PCR, and its TCRdb copy is limited to in-frame clones, with some not included. The sample yields approximately 200,000 clones, around 84% seen once. The sequenced sample was PBMCs or T cells enriched from blood (not recorded which). All receptors come from a middle-aged man who had recovered from COVID-19. Both conserved end residues are part of each CDR3. D genes are given only for firm matches. Where a row states a size, it is once, few, many or the class of an expanded clone; other rows omit it.

cdr3_nt | cdr3_aa | v_call | d_call | clone_size | j_call
TGCAGCGTCAGGCAGCGACGGACAGGGAACTACGAGCAGTACTTC | CSVRQRRTGNYEQYF | TRBV29-1 | TRBD1 | NA | TRBJ2-7
TGTGCCAGCAGCCAAGCCTTCGGGGGACTAGCGGGAGGCACCAGGCAGTACTTC | CASSQAFGGLAGGTRQYF | TRBV3-1/TRBV3-2 | TRBD2 | NA | TRBJ2-7
TGCGCCAGCAGTGGGGCGAAGACCCAGTACTTC | CASSGAKTQYF | TRBV10-2 | NA | NA | TRBJ2-5
TGCGCCAGCAGTGACCCCGGGACAGGGGCCACAGATACGCAGTATTTT | CASSDPGTGATDTQYF | TRBV10-1 | TRBD1 | NA | TRBJ2-3
TGTGCCAGCAGCTCAGTCGGTGCCCCGGGCTATGGCTACACCTTC | CASSSVGAPGYGYTF | TRBV5-5 | NA | NA | TRBJ1-2
TGCGCCAGCAGCCAACCCAGCTATGGCTACACCTTC | CASSQPSYGYTF | TRBV4-1 | NA | NA | TRBJ1-2
TGTGCCAGCAGCTTTAAGCGACAAGGACAGGGGATTCGACATGGCTACACCTTC | CASSFKRQGQGIRHGYTF | TRBV13 | TRBD1 | NA | TRBJ1-2
TGTGCCAGCAGCCAAGAGAGGCTAGCGGGGGGTACAAACAATGAGCAGTTCTTC | CASSQERLAGGTNNEQFF | TRBV3-1/TRBV3-2 | TRBD2 | NA | TRBJ2-1
TGTGCCAGCCTAATTCACCGGGACAGCACCCGCTATGGCTACACCTTC | CASLIHRDSTRYGYTF | TRBV28 | TRBD1 | NA | TRBJ1-2
TGTGCCTGGAGTGTAGCTAGCGTTTACGAGCAGTACTTC | CAWSVASVYEQYF | TRBV30 | NA | NA | TRBJ2-7
TGTGCCAGTATCGACGGAGCCGTCCCATATAGCAATCAGCCCCAGCATTTT | CASIDGAVPYSNQPQHF | TRBV19 | NA | once | TRBJ1-5
TGTGCCAGCAGCGAGCAACTAAGCGGGGGGTCCTACGAGCAGTACTTC | CASSEQLSGGSYEQYF | TRBV5-6 | TRBD2 | NA | TRBJ2-7
TGTGCCAGCAGTTTTTTTCCGGGACTCCCTCAAGAGACCCAGTACTTC | CASSFFPGLPQETQYF | TRBV27 | NA | NA | TRBJ2-5
TGTGCCAGCAGCTTGGGCAGGGTGCGGGAGCAGTACTTC | CASSLGRVREQYF | TRBV5-6 | NA | NA | TRBJ2-7
TGTGCCAGCAGCCAAGTGGGGGGGGGAGCTAGCACGGTTCAGTACTTC | CASSQVGGGASTVQYF | TRBV3-1/TRBV3-2 | TRBD2 | NA | TRBJ2-4
TGTGCCTGGACAAGTGGAGCGAGCACTGAAGCTTTCTTT | CAWTSGASTEAFF | TRBV30 | NA | NA | TRBJ1-1
TGTGCCTGGAGTGAAGCGGGAGGTGGTGGAGGCAATGAGCAGTTCTTC | CAWSEAGGGGGNEQFF | TRBV30 | TRBD2 | NA | TRBJ2-1
TGTGCCAGCAGCTTAGCGGGAGGCACAGATACGCAGTATTTT | CASSLAGGTDTQYF | TRBV11-3 | NA | few | TRBJ2-3
TGTGCCAGCGGGGGAGGGGTACTCCAAGAGACCCAGTACTTC | CASGGGVLQETQYF | TRBV2 | TRBD2 | once | TRBJ2-5
TGTGCCAGCAGCCAAGAAGGTCCGGGAACTTTGTCGTCCCAGTACTTC | CASSQEGPGTLSSQYF | TRBV14 | NA | NA | TRBJ2-5
TGTGCCAGCAGCCAAGACTCGACAGACCCCTACGAGCAGTACTTC | CASSQDSTDPYEQYF | TRBV4-2 | NA | NA | TRBJ2-7
TGCAGCGTCTCCGGGACAGGGGACCAGCCCCAGCATTTT | CSVSGTGDQPQHF | TRBV29-1 | TRBD1 | NA | TRBJ1-5
TGCAGCGTTGAAGATCAAGGGACTAGCGGAGCCTACGAGCAGTACTTC | CSVEDQGTSGAYEQYF | TRBV29-1 | TRBD2 | NA | TRBJ2-7
TGTGCCAGCAGCGTCGGGACTAGCGGCTACAATGAGCAGTTCTTC | CASSVGTSGYNEQFF | TRBV13 | TRBD2 | NA | TRBJ2-1